The source of this T cell receptor (beta chain) is a study of cytomegalovirus exposure and HLA in healthy donors (dated by TCRdb to about 2017). With regard to the full study: In an earlier analysis of some 550 of the donors, under 300 Gb of sequence data and 100 million or so unique TCR beta sequences from 150 million to 200 million T cells were reported. Class I and class II HLA loci were covered by the typing at four-digit resolution. An early release covering roughly 600 HLA-typed donors comprised 300 to 350 gigabases of sequencing data and roughly 85 million unique TCR sequences. Typing coverage varied by locus: about 620-640 donors for A, B, C, DRB1 and DQB1; 522 for DQA1; about 600 for DPA1; more than 450 for DPB1. Alongside the repertoire data, information on donor age, sex, ethnicity and CMV serostatus was compiled. Every discovery cohort repertoire had been produced on one sequencing platform. A later genetic analysis took genome-wide SNP genotypes for about 55% of the 666 donors and used that subset as a discovery cohort. Rather than using new phenotypic data, the later analysis identified candidate immune exposures from TCR beta sequences and from how often those sequences occurred across donors. The study was designed to test whether signatures of past pathogen exposure could be identified by cataloging public T cell receptors. The study profiled the T cell repertoires of fewer than 850 subjects by immunosequencing and related them to cytomegalovirus serostatus. An earlier analysis of around 540 of the donors applied high-throughput TCR beta sequencing to assess whether each TCR beta V gene segment acted as functional or pseudogenic. On average, roughly 240,000 unique TCR beta nucleotide sequences were sequenced per donor among some 420 genotyped donors of the cohort, with 15% to 20% of those sequences being non-productive. To predict cytomegalovirus infection status, the study combined high-throughput TCR immunosequencing, statistical association of individual TCRs with disease status, and machine learning. About five DR-DQ haplotypes were handled as single units for association and clustering because linkage in the cohort was strong. Besides the first cohort of around 670 subjects, a separate validation cohort made up of over 100 different subjects was used. To study patterns of TCR occurrence, a later analysis re-analyzed previously published TCR beta repertoires from 666 donors and added high-resolution HLA genotyping. Of the roughly 410 genotyped donors, 81% were placed in the genetic ancestry cluster associated with self-reported Caucasian donors. Study-wide conclusions, independent of this receptor: A total of 164 TCR beta chains were listed by the study as associated with cytomegalovirus. Immune exposure information for the cohort was limited to CMV serostatus. In a later genetic analysis, fewer N-insertions in productive TCRs were reported among donors in an Asian-associated ancestry cluster than the approximately 710-donor mean. The authors suggested that the approach could potentially be generalized to other disease states and immunological phenotypes. A further reported finding was that TCR beta sequences accurately predicted the HLA-A and HLA-B alleles for most subjects in the first cohort. Sequencing depth was assumed to be roughly uniform across donors in the presence/absence analyses, though that assumption may not hold. The classifier was reported to diagnose cytomegalovirus status with high specificity and sensitivity in both the original and validation cohorts. In an earlier analysis of around 600 of the donors, most TCR beta V segments were observed in productive rearrangements about 87% or about 30% of the time, broadly matching IMGT annotations. In this cohort, only TCR beta chains were sequenced, and detectable features were limited by the absence of alpha or paired-chain data. Because counts were too low, about 15 rarely observed V segments, including chromosome 9 orphons, were left out of the earlier analysis of 587 of the donors. Some IMGT-functional V segments, including TRBV6-2 and TRBV6-3, could not be distinguished by the 87-base-pair reads and were therefore excluded. In a later analysis, TCR association rates were found to vary across HLA loci, with the most associated TCRs seen for DRB1 alleles and the fewest for HLA-C alleles. Compared with equally common non-associated chains, HLA-associated TCR beta chains in a later analysis were more clonally expanded and had lower generation probabilities. A later analysis found that most CMV-associated TCR beta chains appeared HLA-restricted, with HLA associations seemingly driven largely by CMV exposure. A cluster of highly shared sequence variants was judged likely to represent a technical artifact of the sequencing pipeline. Most TCR sequences were seen in very few donors, while some public TCRs were found in many individuals. An association between a missense DCLRE1C variant and V-gene and J-gene trimming of TCR beta chains was found in a later genetic analysis and replicated in an independent cohort. Because some donors lacked HLA typing at each locus, the association tests relied only on the typed subset. A later analysis associated about 17,000 TCR beta sequences with specific HLA alleles at a false discovery rate of 0.05. When HLA alleles, especially DR and DQ, strongly co-occurred, TCR associations were difficult to assign to individual alleles. Several of the top co-occurrence clusters appeared to be linked to parvovirus B19, influenza, CMV and Epstein-Barr virus, according to a later analysis. A few of the identified cytomegalovirus-associated TCR beta chains were confirmed in vitro to be specific for cytomegalovirus antigens. Correlated functional status among segregating V segments might reflect linkage disequilibrium, but an unknown experimental factor could not be ruled out.

The library was produced with the immunoSEQ multiplex PCR assay. A mixture of 60 forward primers for TCR Vbeta segments and 13 reverse primers for TCR Jbeta segments was used in the multiplex PCR. The CDR3 region of rearranged TCR beta genes was amplified from genomic DNA by a multiplex PCR assay. On the Illumina HiSeq System, the amplified TCR beta libraries were sequenced as 87-base-pair reads. The paper's processing steps were these. Across the 670 or so repertoires, a later analysis counted roughly 77 million unique TCR beta chains, roughly 11 million of which were shared by at least two donors. Raw reads were error-corrected and collapsed into unique sequences by a nearest-neighbor algorithm in which closely related sequences were merged to remove PCR and sequencing errors. Alignment of CDR3 sequences to IMGT reference sequences was used to assign V, D and J gene segments. For a sequence to be retained, a match of at least six nucleotides to both a V gene segment and a J gene segment was required. A rearrangement counted as productive if the CDR3 had no stop codons and remained in frame with V and J, and every other rearrangement counted as non-productive. Following IMGT convention, CDR3 was defined as the stretch from the second conserved V-encoded cysteine up to the conserved J-encoded phenylalanine. The earlier analysis of 550 to 650 of the donors excluded any sequence lacking an unambiguous match to a single V gene segment. An earlier analysis of 500 to 700 of the donors classified V segments as functional when productive rearrangements were above 56.7% and as segregating when the standard deviation between donors was above 5%. A statistical classification framework was built to diagnose cytomegalovirus status from the catalog of TCR beta chain sequences. V and J gene assignment, in a later analysis, came from comparing TCR nucleotide sequences with IMGT/GENE-DB human TR gene sequences. The TCRdist pipeline was used in a later analysis to assign CDR3 sequences and most-parsimonious VDJ recombination scenarios. In a later analysis, each TCR beta chain was defined by its CDR3 amino acid sequence together with its V-gene family, and reads without a unique V-gene family were excluded. In a later analysis, fewer than 650 highly shared, low-generation-probability nucleotide sequences were removed to address suspected cross-contamination and a sequencing artifact. For each public chain, a later analysis derived a clonal expansion index from normalized ranks of inferred template counts within each repertoire. Generation probabilities in a later analysis came from a VDJ recombination model fitted to out-of-frame rearrangements, and those results were checked against IGoR. Hypergeometric tests were used in a later analysis to score TCR-TCR, TCR-HLA and TCR-CMV co-occurrence, with a repertoire-size bias correction applied to the TCR pairs. A later analysis estimated false discovery rates by permuting HLA or CMV assignments 20 times. In a later analysis, co-occurring TCRs were grouped using DBSCAN, and TCRdist sequence similarity was added for clustering within HLA-allele-positive subsets. Co-occurrence clustering excluded repertoires with fewer than 30,000 or more than 120,000 public chains, plus five with anomalous nucleotide sharing. Entries here come from immuneACCESS through TCRdb and include only in-frame sequences with V and J called. Some clones fail to appear in such tables; in the studies checked, an unresolved V gene covers under half of the shortfall, and the cause of the remainder is unknown. V and J calls and clone size are copied from that table; D and trimming were computed from the DNA. This sample holds fewer than 200,000 clones; around 79% were observed only once. The ten most abundant clones make up 0.69% of the sample.

Trimmed from V: 4 bases; trimmed from J: 5 bases; junction bases lacking a gene match: 5. The germline V gene (reference sequence) supplies CDR1 MNHEY and CDR2 SMNVEV. Taken from cysteine to phenylalanine, the CDR3 has 15 residues. This entry keeps only the CDR3 DNA: 45 bases, framed from base 1. This clone appeared once. Its target antigen remains unknown. No quality values exist for individual bases; no much larger clone is one base distant. The cohort was made up of 666 healthy bone marrow donors. Cohort members were all nominally healthy when sampled, although unrecorded immune exposures were likely present. The donor was CMV seronegative and belonged to the group of over 350 seronegative cohort members. Every donor gave a peripheral blood sample, and the peripheral blood mononuclear cells from that sample were used for TCR beta sequencing. The Qiagen DNeasy Blood Extraction Kit was used to extract genomic DNA from the blood cell samples.

This clonotype originated in a woman aged 40 to 50 in good health and CMV-seronegative. This chain joins TRBV27 to TRBJ2-3, with 11 bases aligning to TRBD2. Sequencing used PBMCs. The CDR3 protein is CASSSLGLAGDTQYF. In nucleotide form, the sequence is TGTGCCAGCAGTTCATTAGGACTAGCGGGAGATACGCAGTATTTT.